A single sample is the source of the 29 T cell receptor beta chains below, sequenced in a study of shared clonotypes between healthy human individuals. Data came from immunoSEQ multiplex PCR; TCRdb stores just in-frame clones and leaves some out. The sample lists roughly 490,000 clones, approximately 79% occurring once. Sample: PBMCs. These receptors came from a woman aged 40 to 55 in good health. Some clones in this sample may be carry-over from other donors' samples.

The rearrangement links TRBV29-1 to TRBJ2-1; maybe TRBD2 (6 bases). Germline V gives CDR1 SQVTM, CDR2 ANQGSEA. CDR3 size: 13 residues. Trimming removed 7 bases at V and 5 bases at J, with 15 bases between. The CDR3 spells CSADRGGNNEQFF. The CDR3, as DNA: TGCAGCGCCGATAGAGGAGGGAACAATGAGCAGTTCTTC.

V and J are TRBV5-6 and TRBJ2-5; D is undetermined. V was trimmed by 1 base and J by 1 base, leaving 8 bases between them. CDR1 SGHDT and CDR2 YYEEEE come from the germline V gene. This CDR3 is 14 amino acids long. The CDR3: CASSLRAAQETQYF. DNA for the CDR3: TGTGCCAGCAGCTTGCGGGCGGCCCAAGAGACCCAGTACTTC.

The table lists this clone with a count of one. The chain is built from TRBV19 and TRBJ2-1, with D uncertain. Germline CDR1 and CDR2: LNHDA and SQIVND (reference sequence). The length of the CDR3 is 14 residues. The V end was cut by 5 bases, the J end by 8 bases, with 16 bases between. In DNA form, the CDR3 reads TGTGCCAGTAGTCCCCAACCGGAGTTGTATGAGCAGTTCTTC. It yields the protein CASSPQPELYEQFF.

J is TRBJ2-3 and V is TRBV2, with D perhaps given as TRBD1 or TRBD2 (6 bases each). Trimming shortened V by 5 bases and J by 3 bases, and 15 bases separated the two germline ends. The CDR3 covers 15 residues. Germline V CDR1 and CDR2: SNHLY, FYNNEI. DNA for the CDR3: TGTGCCAGCAGTCTACAGGGCGGGATTACAGATACGCAGTATTTT. This gives the protein CASSLQGGITDTQYF.

The table lists this clone with a count of one. The chain uses TRBV28 and TRBJ1-2; D is uncertain. Germline lookup yields CDR1 MDHEN and CDR2 SYDVKM. The CDR3 covers 11 residues. V gave up 6 bases and J gave up 8 bases, with 10 bases separating them. CDR3 nucleotides: TGTGCCAGCAGGGATGAGTGGGGCTACACCTTC. It codes for CASRDEWGYTF.

The J gene is TRBJ2-3, the V gene TRBV19, with D tentatively TRBD2 (6 bases). Trimming stripped 8 bases from V and 0 bases from J, with 15 bases between. Looked up from germline, CDR1 is LNHDA and CDR2 is SQIVND (reference sequence). This CDR3 is 15 amino acids long. CDR3 residues: CASRDLYRSTDTQYF. DNA for the CDR3: TGTGCCAGTCGGGACTTATACAGGAGCACAGATACGCAGTATTTT.

The chain joins TRBV18 to TRBJ1-1; 8 bases line up with TRBD1. The CDR3 extends over 12 amino acids. J gave up 7 bases and V 3 bases, and 1 base lay outside the gene matches. Per the germline V gene, CDR1 is KGHSH and CDR2 is LQKENI. The CDR3 loop reads CASSPTGGEAFF. The DNA for the CDR3 is TGTGCCAGCTCACCCACAGGGGGTGAAGCTTTCTTT.

V usage is TRBV19 and J usage is TRBJ2-6, with 7 bases that match TRBD1. Trimming took 4 bases from V and 4 from J; bases not matched to a gene: 7. Germline V lookup: CDR1 LNHDA, CDR2 SQIVND (reference sequence). There are 16 residues in the CDR3. This CDR3 is CASSRSGGTGANVLTF. The CDR3 nucleotides read TGTGCCAGTAGTAGATCAGGGGGAACGGGGGCCAACGTCCTGACTTTC.

The CDR3 bases are TGTGCCAGCAGCTTAACGGGAGCGGGCACAGATACGCAGTATTTT. Translating it yields CASSLTGAGTDTQYF. The chain has TRBV7-3 and TRBJ2-3, with D possibly being TRBD2 (5 bases). This CDR3 contains 15 residues. In germline, CDR1 is SGHTA, CDR2 FQGTGA. Trimming cost V 0 bases and J 1 base, with 8 bases left between them.

The chain uses TRBV18 and TRBJ1-3; D perhaps matches TRBD1 (5 bases). The germline V gene encodes CDR1 KGHSH and CDR2 LQKENI. V was clipped by 6 bases and J by 0 bases, with 15 bases between them. The CDR3 has 16 amino acids. The CDR3 region is CASSRDGGGSGNTIYF. For the CDR3, the DNA is TGTGCCAGCTCCCGAGACGGGGGGGGCTCTGGAAACACCATATATTTT.

V and J are TRBV19 and TRBJ2-3; D may be TRBD1 or TRBD2 (6 bases each). The CDR3 is 12 amino acids. Germline V gene lookup returns CDR1 LNHDA and CDR2 SQIVND (reference sequence). V was clipped by 7 bases and J by 6 bases, with 11 bases between them. CDR3 amino acids: CASTTGADTQYF. For the CDR3, the DNA is TGTGCCAGTACCACGGGGGCGGATACGCAGTATTTT.

This chain links TRBV15 with TRBJ2-5, with TRBD1 matching over 8 bases. Germline V gene sequence: CDR1 LNHNV, CDR2 YYDKDF (reference sequence). The J segment lost 5 bases and the V segment lost 1 base, leaving 9 bases of the junction unmatched. This CDR3 is 16 amino acids long. CDR3: CATSRAGGRSYETQYF. In DNA, the CDR3 is TGTGCCACCAGCAGAGCAGGGGGCAGGTCTTACGAGACCCAGTACTTC.

Concerning this clone: Because the CDR3 is missing its conserved closing phenylalanine or tryptophan, this is likely a read error. V is TRBV29-1 and J is TRBJ2-7, with 10 bases matching TRBD2. Germline lookup yields CDR1 SQVTM and CDR2 ANQGSEA. V dropped 7 bases and J dropped 3; count of bases not matched to a gene: 6. This CDR3 contains 13 residues. Here the CDR3 DNA reads TGCAGCGCTAGGACTAGCGGAGTCTACGAGCAGTACTCC. Its translation is CSARTSGVYEQYS.

The J gene is TRBJ2-7, the V gene TRBV5-5, with TRBD2 as a possible D gene (6 bases). Germline V CDR1 and CDR2: SGHKS, YYEKEE (reference sequence). The CDR3 runs to 16 residues. The V gene lost 4 bases and the J gene lost 0 bases, with 17 bases spanning the gap. CDR3 residues: CASSLAPGGSSYEQYF. DNA for the CDR3: TGTGCCAGCAGCCTAGCGCCCGGGGGTTCCTCCTACGAGCAGTACTTC.

J is TRBJ1-5 and V is TRBV6-4; the D is unclear. Germline V gives CDR1 MRHNA, CDR2 SNTAGT. V lost 7 bases to trimming and J lost 0 bases, with 16 bases between them. The CDR3 totals 16 residues. CDR3 sequence (DNA): TGTGCCAGCATCCAGGAGGAGGCGGGTAGCAATCAGCCCCAGCATTTT. It codes for CASIQEEAGSNQPQHF.

In its sample, this clone was seen a few times. The chain combines TRBV10-2 with TRBJ2-3; no firm D call. V dropped 4 bases and J dropped 2 bases, with 13 bases sitting between them. The CDR3 extends over 15 amino acids. Germline V gives CDR1 WSHSY, CDR2 SAAADI. CDR3: CASSGDSLFTDTQYF. The CDR3 DNA sequence: TGCGCCAGCAGTGGCGATAGTCTTTTCACAGATACGCAGTATTTT.

V is TRBV28 and J is TRBJ2-7; either TRBD1 or TRBD2 may fit D (5 bases each). The CDR3 totals 18 residues. The V end was cut by 1 base, the J end by 0 bases, with 19 bases between. CDR1 is MDHEN, CDR2 SYDVKM, per germline. The CDR3 reads CASSLYPATGGLSYEQYF. The CDR3 bases are TGTGCCAGCAGTTTATACCCTGCCACAGGCGGACTCTCCTACGAGCAGTACTTC. The entire variable domain, with the rest obtained from reference TRBV28 and TRBJ2-7, is as follows: DVKVTQSSRYLVKRTGEKVFLECVQDMDHENMFWYRQDPGLGLRLIYFSYDVKMKEKGDIPEGYSVSREKKERFSLILESASTNQTSMYLCASSLYPATGGLSYEQYFGPGTRLTVT.

In regard to this clone: At the DNA level, this CDR3 is encoded by other sequences in the same sample as well. The CDR3 is CASSLSRDQPQHF. DNA for the CDR3: TGTGCCAGCAGCTTAAGCCGGGATCAGCCCCAGCATTTT. The genes are TRBV7-3 and TRBJ1-5; no definite D call. With 1 base removed from V and 5 bases from J, the gap between germline ends came to 6 bases. CDR3 length equals 13 residues. Germline assignment: CDR1 SGHTA and CDR2 FQGTGA. The full variable domain, in which reference TRBV7-3 and TRBJ1-5 provide the parts outside the CDR3, is GAGVSQTPSNKVTEKGKYVELRCDPISGHTALYWYRQSLGQGPEFLIYFQGTGAADDSGLPNDRFFAVRPEGSVSTLKIQRTERGDSAVYLCASSLSRDQPQHFGDGTRLSIL.

The gene calls are TRBV28 and TRBJ1-1; D is undetermined. This CDR3 comprises 14 residues. Trimming left V 5 bases short and J 6 bases short, with 16 bases between. Germline V gives CDR1 MDHEN, CDR2 SYDVKM. Here the CDR3 DNA reads TGTGCCAGCAGTCCCCAGGCACTTTGGGCTGAAGCTTTCTTT. It specifies CASSPQALWAEAFF.

The chain uses TRBV11-2 and TRBJ2-5, with D perhaps matching TRBD2 (5 bases). The CDR3 runs 16 residues. Trimming took off 3 bases at V and 2 bases at J, with 16 bases between the two ends. Germline V gene sequence: CDR1 SGHAT, CDR2 FQNNGV. The chain's CDR3 is CASSLQPSPIQETQYF. The CDR3 DNA is TGTGCCAGCAGCTTGCAGCCTAGCCCGATACAAGAGACCCAGTACTTC.

The chain recombines TRBV6-6 with TRBJ1-3; D remains ambiguous. The CDR3 runs 14 residues. Per germline, CDR1 MNHNY and CDR2 SVGAGI (reference sequence). V lost 9 bases, J lost 0 bases, and 12 bases lay in between. CDR3: CASTPGGSGNTIYF. CDR3 in DNA: TGTGCCAGTACCCCAGGCGGCTCTGGAAACACCATATATTTT.

With regard to this clone: A read error may be the cause here, since a much bigger clone is one base away. The chain has TRBV14 and TRBJ1-2; D may be TRBD1 (5 bases). This CDR3 contains 12 residues. Trimming removed 5 bases at V and 7 bases at J, with 11 bases between. CDR1 is SGHDN and CDR2 is FVKESK in the germline V gene. The CDR3 DNA reads as TGTGCCAGCAGCAAAGGGGCTTTTGGCTACACCTTC. Translating it yields CASSKGAFGYTF.

The rearrangement uses TRBV5-1 and TRBJ2-3; 13 nucleotides match TRBD2. The J segment lost 4 bases and the V segment lost 4 bases, leaving 15 bases of the junction unmatched. CDR1 and CDR2 from the germline V gene are SGHRS and YFSETQ. The CDR3 totals 19 residues. The CDR3 loop reads CASSAGLAGPELTADTQYF. The CDR3 DNA reads TGCGCCAGCAGCGCGGGACTAGCGGGACCTGAATTGACCGCAGATACGCAGTATTTT.

This chain links TRBV7-2 with TRBJ2-1, with D unclear. There are 12 residues in the CDR3. Trimming removed 3 bases from V and 7 bases from J, with 7 bases in between. Germline-derived CDR1 and CDR2 are SGHTA and FQGNSA. CDR3 residues: CASSFARNEQFF. CDR3 DNA sequence: TGTGCCAGCAGCTTCGCTAGGAATGAGCAGTTCTTC.

This chain connects TRBV5-8 to TRBJ1-5; perhaps TRBD1 as D (6 bases). The V and J ends lost 2 bases and 0 bases respectively, with 9 bases between them. CDR1 is SGHTS and CDR2 is YDEGEE in the germline V gene. The CDR3 sequence is 15 residues long. In nucleotides, the CDR3 is TGTGCCAGCAGCTTAGGACAGTATAGCAATCAGCCCCAGCATTTT. Amino acid sequence: CASSLGQYSNQPQHF.

CDR3 residues: CASSRPGRESYNEQFF. CDR3 DNA: TGTGCCAGCAGCAGACCGGGCAGGGAGTCCTACAATGAGCAGTTCTTC. The genes are TRBV7-9 and TRBJ2-1, with D perhaps given as TRBD1 or TRBD2 (5 bases each). The ends were cut back, 5 bases at V and 1 base at J, with 15 bases in the middle. The CDR3 totals 16 residues. Germline V gives CDR1 SEHNR, CDR2 FQNEAQ (reference sequence). The whole variable domain, filled in from reference TRBV7-9 and TRBJ2-1, reads DTGVSQNPRHKITKRGQNVTFRCDPISEHNRLYWYRQTLGQGPEFLTYFQNEAQLEKSRLLSDRFSAERPKGSFSTLEIQRTEQGDSAMYLCASSRPGRESYNEQFFGPGTRLTVL.

J is TRBJ2-3 and V is TRBV7-2, with TRBD2 as a possible D gene (6 bases). This CDR3 has 15 amino acids. Trimming removed 5 bases at V and 1 base at J, with 13 bases between. Germline lookup yields CDR1 SGHTA and CDR2 FQGNSA. CDR3 bases: TGTGCCAGCAGCCTTGCTAGCGCCCGCACAGATACGCAGTATTTT. It yields the protein CASSLASARTDTQYF. Full variable domain (remainder filled in from reference TRBV7-2 and TRBJ2-3): GAGVSQSPSNKVTEKGKDVELRCDPISGHTALYWYRQSLGQGLEFLIYFQGNSAPDKSGLPSDRFSAERTGGSVSTLTIQRTQQEDSAVYLCASSLASARTDTQYFGPGTRLTVL.

This clone has a single count. V usage is TRBV30 and J usage is TRBJ1-3, with D perhaps TRBD1 (6 bases). Germline V gives CDR1 GTSNPN, CDR2 SVGIG (reference sequence). Trimming stripped 4 bases from V and 4 bases from J, with 11 bases between. The CDR3 totals 13 residues. CDR3 protein: CAWNPGHGNTIYF. DNA for the CDR3: TGTGCCTGGAATCCGGGACACGGAAACACCATATATTTT.

This clone was observed a handful of times. This rearrangement joins TRBV5-1 to TRBJ2-5, with D perhaps matching TRBD1 (5 bases). The germline V gene encodes CDR1 SGHRS and CDR2 YFSETQ. V was shortened by 5 bases and J by 2 bases, with 16 bases between the two germline ends. CDR3 size: 15 residues. The CDR3 nucleotides read TGCGCCAGCAGTCAGGGCCCATCCCTACAAGAGACCCAGTACTTC. This sequence encodes CASSQGPSLQETQYF.